This T cell receptor beta chain was observed in a study of cytomegalovirus exposure and HLA in healthy donors. Primers for the PCR totalled 60 Vbeta and 13 Jbeta. The method was immunoSEQ multiplex PCR; TCRdb's version includes in-frame clones alone and lacks a portion of them. The sample totals tens of thousands of clones; its top ten clones hold more than 15%. Germline CDR1 reads MNHNS; CDR2 reads SASEGT. J gave up 4 bases and V 6 bases, and 6 bases lay outside the gene matches. The CDR3 spans 14 residues. The sample comprised PBMCs. The chain uses TRBV6-1 and TRBJ2-7; TRBD2 agrees at 10 bases. The origin of this receptor is a boy between 10 and 17 years old in good health and CMV-seronegative. The CDR3 nucleotides read TGTGCCAGCAGATCAGCGGGAGGGTTGTACGAGCAGTACTTC. Encoded protein: CASRSAGGLYEQYF.